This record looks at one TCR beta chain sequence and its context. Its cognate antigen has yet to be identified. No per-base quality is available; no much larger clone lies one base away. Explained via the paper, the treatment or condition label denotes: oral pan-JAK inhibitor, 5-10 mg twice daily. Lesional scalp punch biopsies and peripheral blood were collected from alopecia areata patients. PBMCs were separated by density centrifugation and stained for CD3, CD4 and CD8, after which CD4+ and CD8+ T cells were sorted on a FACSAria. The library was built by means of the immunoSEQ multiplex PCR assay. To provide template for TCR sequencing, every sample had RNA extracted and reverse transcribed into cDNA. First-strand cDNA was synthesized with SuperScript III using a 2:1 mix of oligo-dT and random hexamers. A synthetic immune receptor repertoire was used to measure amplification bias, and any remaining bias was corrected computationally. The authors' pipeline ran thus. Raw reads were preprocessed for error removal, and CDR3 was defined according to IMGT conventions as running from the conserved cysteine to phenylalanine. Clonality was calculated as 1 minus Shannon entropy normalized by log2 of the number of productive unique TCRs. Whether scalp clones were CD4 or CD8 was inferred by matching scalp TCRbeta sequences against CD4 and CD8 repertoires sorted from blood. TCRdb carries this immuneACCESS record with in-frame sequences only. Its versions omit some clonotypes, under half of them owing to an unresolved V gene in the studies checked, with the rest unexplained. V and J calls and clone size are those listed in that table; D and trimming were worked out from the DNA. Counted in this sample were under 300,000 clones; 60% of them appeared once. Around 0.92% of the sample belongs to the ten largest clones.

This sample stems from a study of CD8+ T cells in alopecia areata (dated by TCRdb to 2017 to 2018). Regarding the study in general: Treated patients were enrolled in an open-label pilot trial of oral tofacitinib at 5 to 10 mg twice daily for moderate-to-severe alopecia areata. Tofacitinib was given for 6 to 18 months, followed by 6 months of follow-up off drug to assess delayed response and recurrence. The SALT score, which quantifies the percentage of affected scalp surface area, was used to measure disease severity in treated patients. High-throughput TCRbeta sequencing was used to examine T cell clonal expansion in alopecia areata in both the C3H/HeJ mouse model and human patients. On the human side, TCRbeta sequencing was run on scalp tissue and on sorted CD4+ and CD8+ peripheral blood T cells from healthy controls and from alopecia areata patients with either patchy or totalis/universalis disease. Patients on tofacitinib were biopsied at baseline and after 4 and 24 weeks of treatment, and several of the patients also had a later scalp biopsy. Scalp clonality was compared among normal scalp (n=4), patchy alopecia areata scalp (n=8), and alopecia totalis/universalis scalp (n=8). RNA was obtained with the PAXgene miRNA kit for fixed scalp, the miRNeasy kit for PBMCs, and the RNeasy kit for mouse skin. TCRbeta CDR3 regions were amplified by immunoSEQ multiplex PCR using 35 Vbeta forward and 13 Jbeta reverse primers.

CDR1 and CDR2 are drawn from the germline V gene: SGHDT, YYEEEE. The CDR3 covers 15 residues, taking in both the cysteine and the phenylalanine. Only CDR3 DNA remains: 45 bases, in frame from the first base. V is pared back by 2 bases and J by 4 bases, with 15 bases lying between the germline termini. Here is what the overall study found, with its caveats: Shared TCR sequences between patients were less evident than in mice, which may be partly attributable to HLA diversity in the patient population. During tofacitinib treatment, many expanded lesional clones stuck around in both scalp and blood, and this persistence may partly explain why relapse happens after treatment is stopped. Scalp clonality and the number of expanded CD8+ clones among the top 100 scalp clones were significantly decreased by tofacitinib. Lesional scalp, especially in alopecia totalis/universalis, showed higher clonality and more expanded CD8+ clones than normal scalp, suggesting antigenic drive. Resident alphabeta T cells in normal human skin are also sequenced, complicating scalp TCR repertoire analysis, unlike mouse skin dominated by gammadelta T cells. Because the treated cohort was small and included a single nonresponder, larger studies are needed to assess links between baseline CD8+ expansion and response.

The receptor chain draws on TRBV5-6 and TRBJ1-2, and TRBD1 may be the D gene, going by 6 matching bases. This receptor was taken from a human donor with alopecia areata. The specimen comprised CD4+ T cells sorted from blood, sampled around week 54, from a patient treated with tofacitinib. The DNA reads TGTGCCAGCAGCTTCAGGGGAAGGGAACGCTATGGCTACACCTTC. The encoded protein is CASSFRGRERYGYTF. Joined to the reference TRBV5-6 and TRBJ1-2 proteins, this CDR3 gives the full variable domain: DAGVTQSPTHLIKTRGQQVTLRCSPKSGHDTVSWYQQALGQGPQFIFQYYEEEERQRGNFPDRFSGHQFPNYSSELNVNALLLGDSALYLCASSFRGRERYGYTFGSGTRLTVV.